These 9 T cell receptor beta chains share one sample of origin, sequenced in a study of OX40 agonist ivuxolimab in advanced cancers. Some clones are missing from TCRdb's copy, which holds only in-frame ones; the method was immunoSEQ multiplex PCR. The sample lists tens of thousands of clones, more than 65% seen once, with 1.1% in the top ten. The sequencing used CD4+ or CD8+ T cells sorted from blood, collected in a trial of the OX40 agonist ivuxolimab. Receptors originate from an adult with an advanced solid tumor such as melanoma, head and neck, liver or kidney cancer.

The chain is built from TRBV19 and TRBJ1-4, with TRBD1 identical over 7 bases. V shed 5 bases, J shed 3 bases, and the junction held 6 bases outside the gene matches. This CDR3 has 15 residues. Germline CDR1 and CDR2: LNHDA and SQIVND (reference sequence). CDR3 protein: CASSFHRGANEKLFF. In DNA, the CDR3 is TGTGCCAGTAGTTTCCACAGGGGAGCTAATGAAAAACTGTTTTTT.

The chain carries TRBV4-3 and TRBJ2-3; weak D call: TRBD1 (6 bases). Trimming removed 0 bases at V and 2 bases at J, with 12 bases between. The germline CDR1 and CDR2 sequences are LGHNA and YSLEER. CDR3 length: 16 residues. The CDR3 sequence is CASSQDPGHSTDTQYF. The CDR3 region has the DNA TGCGCCAGCAGCCAAGATCCGGGACACTCCACAGATACGCAGTATTTT.

The chain joins TRBV7-9 to TRBJ2-1; 14 positions agree with TRBD2. The germline V gene has CDR1 SEHNR and CDR2 FQNEAQ (reference sequence). The CDR3 runs 16 residues. With V trimmed by 4 bases and J by 8 bases, 7 bases remained unmatched. CDR3 in DNA: TGTGCCAGCAGCTCGCGACTAGCGGGGGGGTGGGATGAGCAGTTCTTC. Translation: CASSSRLAGGWDEQFF. Full variable domain (rest looked up from reference TRBV7-9 and TRBJ2-1): DTGVSQNPRHKITKRGQNVTFRCDPISEHNRLYWYRQTLGQGPEFLTYFQNEAQLEKSRLLSDRFSAERPKGSFSTLEIQRTEQGDSAMYLCASSSRLAGGWDEQFFGPGTRLTVL.

This chain connects TRBV6-1 to TRBJ1-2, with D unclear. This CDR3 is 11 amino acids long. V was shortened by 7 bases and J by 8 bases, with 11 bases between the two germline ends. Germline CDR1 and CDR2: MNHNS and SASEGT. CDR3 residues: CASTAFGGYTF. The CDR3 DNA reads as TGTGCCAGCACCGCCTTTGGGGGCTACACCTTC.

This sequence joins TRBV12-5 and TRBJ2-5; tentatively, D is TRBD2 (6 bases). The CDR3 is 13 residues long. The V gene's germline CDR1 is LGHNT and CDR2 FRNRAP. V shed 10 bases and J shed 3 bases, with 15 bases lying between them. The CDR3 DNA reads TGTGCTACCCGTCGCGGGGATAAAGAGACCCAGTACTTC. Translating gives CATRRGDKETQYF.

The chain combines TRBV5-1 with TRBJ2-1; no reliable D call. V lost 4 bases and J lost 1, with 9 bases in between. CDR3 size: 14 residues. CDR1 and CDR2 (germline): SGHRS, YFSETQ. CDR3 sequence reads: CASSGVGSYNEQFF. The CDR3 DNA sequence: TGCGCCAGCAGCGGGGTAGGATCCTACAATGAGCAGTTCTTC. Filled out from reference TRBV5-1 and TRBJ2-1, the complete variable domain reads KAGVTQTPRYLIKTRGQQVTLSCSPISGHRSVSWYQQTPGQGLQFLFEYFSETQRNKGNFPGRFSGRQFSNSRSEMNVSTLELGDSALYLCASSGVGSYNEQFFGPGTRLTVL.

This clone has just one count. The chain carries TRBV5-6 and TRBJ1-4; D is undetermined. The CDR3 runs to 14 residues. Germline assignment: CDR1 SGHDT and CDR2 YYEEEE. The V end lost 4 bases, the J end lost 6 bases, and 13 bases lay between the germline ends. The CDR3 nucleotides are TGTGCCAGCAGCGCCAAACGGATAGATGAAAAACTGTTTTTT. Protein: CASSAKRIDEKLFF.

The rearrangement joins TRBV4-2 to TRBJ2-4; weak D call: TRBD1 (5 bases). Trimming shortened V by 0 bases and J by 1 base, and 22 bases separated the two germline ends. This CDR3 has 20 residues. Per germline, CDR1 LGHNA and CDR2 YNFKEQ. The CDR3 loop is CASSQEGAVSRARAKNIQYF. The CDR3 DNA reads TGTGCCAGCAGCCAAGAAGGAGCAGTCTCCAGGGCCAGGGCCAAAAACATTCAGTACTTC.

The chain is built from TRBV18 and TRBJ2-2; no reliable D call. Germline CDR1 KGHSH, CDR2 LQKENI. The length of the CDR3 is 15 residues. V dropped 4 bases and J dropped 0 bases, with 9 bases sitting between them. The CDR3 DNA reads as TGTGCCAGCTCACTGAGTGGGGCGAACACCGGGGAGCTGTTTTTT. It codes for CASSLSGANTGELFF.